This T cell receptor beta chain was identified in a study of CD8+CD57+ T cells in acquired aplastic anemia. Study-level background: The sorted CD4+ and CD8+ cells yielded an average roughly 3 ug of DNA. Overall study results and limits: No significant patient-versus-control difference appeared in CD8+ Simpson's diversity.

Sequencing was done on patients that had shown CD8+CD57+ cell expansion by flow cytometry. The patients, all of them, had severe acquired aplastic anemia. Blood came from patients not yet given any therapy. A remark on this clonotype: Its specificity is not known.

The CDR3 has 16 residues. CDR1 and CDR2 (germline): LNHDA, SQIVND (reference sequence). The V segment lost 7 bases and the J segment 4 bases; nucleotides outside the gene matches: 8. Genomic DNA provided the template from which TCR beta VDJ and CDR3 profiles were obtained. TCRdb redid the calling of the reads with MiXCR, one entry per CDR3 protein. Of hundreds of thousands of distinct CDR3 sequences listed, 45% to 65% are singletons. The J gene is TRBJ2-1, the V gene TRBV19; 12 nucleotides agree with TRBD2. The receptor's source is a human donor with aplastic anemia. Input material: sorted CD4+, CD8+, or CD8+CD57+ T cells (not recorded which) from PBMCs. In nucleotides, the CDR3 is TGTGCCAGTATGAGGACTAGCGGGATACGATACAATGAGCAGTTCTTC. Protein sequence: CASMRTSGIRYNEQFF.